This note documents a single T cell receptor (beta chain) sequence. The same CDR3 also results from other DNA sequences found in this sample. The CDR3 covers 14 residues. Between the trimmed V and J ends, which lost 5 bases and 1 base, there was a span of 9 bases. Germline loops: CDR1 MNHEY, CDR2 SMNVEV (reference sequence). The source of the sample is a study of blood T cell repertoires in COVID-19. Sequenced by immunoSEQ multiplex PCR; TCRdb stores in-frame clones only, minus some. The table has some 260,000 clones, around 89% seen once. The clonotype originates from a middle-aged man who had recovered from COVID-19. The chain links TRBV27 to TRBJ2-1, with D perhaps matching TRBD1 (6 bases). The specimen was PBMCs or T cells enriched from blood (not recorded which). For the CDR3, the DNA is TGTGCCAGCAGTCTCAGGGGTTCCTACAATGAGCAGTTCTTC. Its protein product is CASSLRGSYNEQFF.